The text below deals with one T cell receptor beta chain. Its antigen is not known. TCRdb's copy holds only in-frame clones and misses some; the assay was immunoSEQ multiplex PCR. This sample has about 7,600 clones, with about 78% found just once. The CDR3 extends over 14 amino acids. With 5 bases removed from V and 5 bases from J, the gap between germline ends came to 13 bases. Per germline, CDR1 LNHNV and CDR2 YYDKDF (reference sequence). The record originates from a study of immune cell composition in non-small cell lung cancer. Study information: Tumours were mainly lung adenocarcinoma or squamous cell carcinoma. Whole-study findings and limits: Squamous lung tumours showed higher top 10 clone scores and clonality than adenocarcinomas. About 75% of squamous and 30% to 35% of adenocarcinoma cases had tumour-associated clones >0.5%.

The chain is built from TRBV15 and TRBJ1-5; D ambiguous. Specimen: lung tumor tissue. This sequence was found in a human donor with non-small cell lung cancer. The DNA for the CDR3 is TGTGCCACCAGCCTCTCGAAGGGTTATCAGCCCCAGCATTTT. Its translation is CATSLSKGYQPQHF.